Below, one T cell receptor (beta chain) is given with its context. Its antigen is unidentified. This CDR3 region has 15 residues. Germline-derived CDR1 and CDR2 are SGHAT and FQNNGV. V lost 3 bases and J lost 0; bases outside the gene matches: 3. This sample is part of a study of shared clonotypes between healthy human individuals. The table came from immunoSEQ multiplex PCR; TCRdb's copy has only in-frame clones and leaves some out. The repertoire holds about 1.5 million clones, with 95% to 99% as singletons. Study-wide results and caveats: It was expected that sequencing depth would affect clonotype sharing among donors.

The chain carries TRBV11-2 and TRBJ2-3, with 7 bases fitting TRBD2. The sample was naive CD4+ T cells sorted from blood. The subset: CD45RA+ positively selected. This TCR came from a man aged 30-40 years in good health. The CDR3 region is CASSLKRGSTDTQYF. The CDR3 DNA follows: TGTGCCAGCAGCTTGAAGCGGGGTAGCACAGATACGCAGTATTTT.